These 26 T cell receptor beta chains were sequenced from one sample in a study of blood T cell repertoires in COVID-19. Measured with immunoSEQ multiplex PCR; TCRdb has only the in-frame clones, and not every one. The sample has around 280,000 clones, around four fifths seen once. The specimen was peripheral blood. All receptors derive from a woman between 45 and 65 years old with active or convalescent COVID-19.

This clone is a singleton in its sample. V usage is TRBV12-3 or TRBV12-4 and J usage is TRBJ1-1, with D tentatively TRBD1 (6 bases). This CDR3 comprises 13 residues. The V end lost 3 bases, the J end lost 10 bases, and 15 bases lay between the germline ends. The CDR3 coding sequence is TGTGCCAGCAGTTTTAGAGAGGGAGGGGGAGCTTTCTTT. Its translation: CASSFREGGGAFF.

The gene calls are TRBV18 and TRBJ1-1, with a weak D call TRBD1 (6 bases). The germline CDR1 and CDR2 sequences are KGHSH and LQKENI. V lost 6 bases and J lost 5, with 16 bases in between. This CDR3 has 14 amino acids. The chain's CDR3 is CASSRQKQGTEAFF. DNA for the CDR3: TGTGCCAGCTCCCGACAGAAGCAGGGGACTGAAGCTTTCTTT.

The genes are TRBV13 and TRBJ1-2; tentative D call: TRBD1 (5 bases). Trimming left V 3 bases short and J 4 bases short, with 18 bases between. The germline V gene encodes CDR1 PRHDT and CDR2 FYEKMQ (reference sequence). The CDR3 extends over 16 amino acids. CDR3 DNA: TGTGCCAGCAGCTTCTCCGGTTGGGGGGGTTCCTATGGCTACACCTTC. Translated: CASSFSGWGGSYGYTF. Using reference TRBV13 and TRBJ1-2 for the parts outside the CDR3, the full variable domain is AAGVIQSPRHLIKEKRETATLKCYPIPRHDTVYWYQQGPGQDPQFLISFYEKMQSDKGSIPDRFSAQQFSDYHSELNMSSLELGDSALYFCASSFSGWGGSYGYTFGSGTRLTVV.

The rearrangement uses TRBV29-1 and TRBJ1-2, with a possible D match to TRBD1 (5 bases). The CDR3 consists of 12 residues. CDR1 is SQVTM and CDR2 is ANQGSEA in the germline V gene. V was pared by 2 bases and J by 5 bases, with 9 bases between. For the CDR3, the DNA is TGCAGCGTTGAATCGGCAGGGTATGGCTACACCTTC. Protein sequence: CSVESAGYGYTF.

The rearrangement uses TRBV3-1 (or the pseudogene TRBV3-2) and TRBJ2-2, with TRBD2 identical over 13 bases. V dropped 0 bases and J dropped 5; count of bases not matched to a gene: 3. The length of the CDR3 is 17 residues. Germline assignment: CDR1 LGHDT and CDR2 YNNKEL (reference sequence). CDR3 in DNA: TGTGCCAGCAGCCAAGAAGGACTAGCGGGAGTAACCGGGGAGCTGTTTTTT. It specifies CASSQEGLAGVTGELFF.

The rearrangement uses TRBV7-9 and TRBJ1-1; D remains ambiguous. V was shortened by 4 bases and J by 2 bases, with 11 bases between the two germline ends. The CDR3 is 14 amino acids. In germline, CDR1 is SEHNR, CDR2 FQNEAQ (reference sequence). DNA for the CDR3: TGTGCCAGCAGCTCCCAACCCCTAAACACTGAAGCTTTCTTT. Its protein is CASSSQPLNTEAFF.

This clone was seen a few times. This sequence joins TRBV19 and TRBJ2-7; weak D call: TRBD2 (6 bases). Germline V CDR1 and CDR2: LNHDA, SQIVND (reference sequence). V lost 5 bases and J 1 base, leaving 18 bases between the germline ends. There are 16 residues in the CDR3. The CDR3 DNA follows: TGTGCCAGTAGTGCGGGGACGTCCTACCCTTCCTACGAGCAGTACTTC. Its translation: CASSAGTSYPSYEQYF.

The genes are TRBV4-1 and TRBJ1-4; D ambiguous. The V end lost 6 bases, the J end lost 5 bases, and 10 bases lay between the germline ends. The CDR3 is 13 residues long. Germline CDR1 and CDR2: MGHRA and YSYEKL. CDR3 sequence: CASSLSVNEKLFF. CDR3 DNA: TGCGCCAGCAGTCTTTCTGTGAATGAAAAACTGTTTTTT.

The V and J genes are TRBV7-2 and TRBJ1-3, with 9 positions matching TRBD1. CDR3 length: 14 amino acids. V dropped 4 bases and J dropped 3; count of bases not matched to a gene: 1. Germline V gives CDR1 SGHTA, CDR2 FQGNSA. In nucleotides, the CDR3 is TGTGCCAGCAGCTGGACAGGGGTTGGAAACACCATATATTTT. It translates to CASSWTGVGNTIYF.

The V gene is TRBV11-2, the J gene TRBJ2-2; D ambiguous. Trimming removed 0 bases at V and 8 bases at J, with 10 bases between. Germline V gene lookup returns CDR1 SGHAT and CDR2 FQNNGV. CDR3 length: 14 amino acids. As DNA, the CDR3 is TGTGCCAGCAGCTTAGATAGAACGGTTGGGGAGCTGTTTTTT. It specifies CASSLDRTVGELFF.

This chain joins TRBV29-1 and TRBJ1-2; 7 bases fit TRBD1. With V trimmed by 6 bases and J by 3 bases, 4 bases remained unmatched. CDR3 length: 12 amino acids. The germline CDR1 and CDR2 sequences are SQVTM and ANQGSEA. The chain's CDR3 is CSVEGADYGYTF. As DNA, the CDR3 is TGCAGCGTGGAGGGGGCGGACTATGGCTACACCTTC.

The J gene is TRBJ2-3, the V gene TRBV6-5; 9 positions match TRBD2. V trimming: 6 bases; J trimming: 5 bases; junction bases outside the gene matches: 9. CDR1 is MNHEY, CDR2 SVGAGI, per germline. The CDR3 totals 15 residues. CDR3 bases: TGTGCCAGCAGAGGGCGGGAGGGCTGGAGAGATACGCAGTATTTT. Protein sequence: CASRGREGWRDTQYF.

The chain employs TRBV28 and TRBJ1-1; no reliable D call. The ends were cut back, 3 bases at V and 2 bases at J, with 7 bases in the middle. The germline gives CDR1 MDHEN, CDR2 SYDVKM. This CDR3 contains 13 residues. The CDR3: CASSLVANTEAFF. The CDR3 DNA reads as TGTGCCAGCAGTTTGGTGGCTAACACTGAAGCTTTCTTT.

Regarding this clone: Sequence at one end of the junction differs from germline and may be a read error. This chain joins TRBV29-1 and TRBJ2-6, with 8 positions matching TRBD1. The CDR3 length is 14 residues. CDR1 is SQVTM, CDR2 ANQGSEA, per germline. In DNA form, the CDR3 reads TGCAGCGTTGAAGAGTGGAACAGGGGGGAGGTCCTGATTTTC. The encoded protein is CSVEEWNRGEVLIF.

The chain has TRBV7-2 and TRBJ1-1, with D perhaps TRBD1 (5 bases). Per the germline V gene, CDR1 is SGHTA and CDR2 is FQGNSA. The CDR3 length is 17 residues. V shed 1 base and J shed 1 base, with 16 bases lying between them. As DNA, the CDR3 is TGTGCCAGCAGCTTAGTTCTGGGCGGGGGAGCGAACACTGAAGCTTTCTTT. Its translation is CASSLVLGGGANTEAFF.

A remark on this clone: Other DNA sequences in the sample encode the same CDR3. The chain joins TRBV7-2 to TRBJ2-7, with 8 bases that match TRBD2. The CDR3 spans 15 residues. V lost 5 bases and J lost 3; bases outside the gene matches: 9. CDR1 SGHTA and CDR2 FQGNSA come from the germline V gene. CDR3 in DNA: TGTGCCAGCAGCCCTACTAGCGGCCGGAGCTACGAGCAGTACTTC. Protein: CASSPTSGRSYEQYF.

As to this clone: The identical CDR3 is also encoded by other nucleotide sequences in the sample. V usage is TRBV19 and J usage is TRBJ2-1; 9 bases fit TRBD2. J lost 0 bases, V lost 3 bases, and 0 bases had no gene match. This CDR3 is 15 amino acids long. From germline, CDR1 is LNHDA and CDR2 SQIVND (reference sequence). The CDR3 DNA reads as TGTGCCAGTAGTATTAGCGGGAGCTCCTACAATGAGCAGTTCTTC. As protein: CASSISGSSYNEQFF.

J is TRBJ1-1 and V is TRBV7-2, with D possibly TRBD1 on 5 matching bases. Germline V gives CDR1 SGHTA, CDR2 FQGNSA. Deletions cut 1 base from V and 4 bases from J, with 22 bases between. The CDR3 runs 18 residues. CDR3 in amino acids: CASSLEGTYRGRSTEAFF. CDR3 bases: TGTGCCAGCAGCTTAGAGGGGACCTACCGGGGGAGGAGCACTGAAGCTTTCTTT.

This clone occurred once. The rearrangement links TRBV28 to TRBJ1-2; D unresolved. V was cut by 6 bases and J by 4 bases, with 12 bases left in between. CDR1 and CDR2 from the germline V gene are MDHEN and SYDVKM. CDR3 length equals 13 residues. The CDR3 nucleotides are TGTGCCAGCAGCCTCCTTGAGGGCTATGGCTACACCTTC. This translates into CASSLLEGYGYTF.

This rearrangement joins TRBV18 to TRBJ2-7, with 7 bases identical to TRBD2. Germline CDR1 is KGHSH and CDR2 is LQKENI. The CDR3 has 12 amino acids. V trimming: 3 bases; J trimming: 7 bases; junction bases outside the gene matches: 3. The chain's CDR3 is CASSPTSREQYF. For the CDR3, the DNA is TGTGCCAGCTCACCGACTAGCCGAGAGCAGTACTTC.

The chain has TRBV4-1 and TRBJ2-7; 11 nucleotides agree with TRBD2. V lost 1 base and J lost 3; bases outside the gene matches: 2. The CDR3 is 15 amino acids. Germline V gene lookup returns CDR1 MGHRA and CDR2 YSYEKL. CDR3 protein: CASSQVLAGVYEQYF. The DNA for the CDR3 is TGCGCCAGCAGCCAAGTACTAGCGGGAGTCTACGAGCAGTACTTC.

This clone was seen a few times. The chain recombines TRBV5-6 with TRBJ2-1, with 14 bases identical to TRBD2. This CDR3 spans 15 amino acids. In germline, CDR1 is SGHDT, CDR2 YYEEEE. Trimming removed 3 bases from V and 8 bases from J; junction bases left unmatched: 4. The CDR3 DNA sequence: TGTGCCAGCAGCTCCGGGACTAGCGGGAGTGATGAGCAGTTCTTC. Translation gives CASSSGTSGSDEQFF.

The chain carries TRBV5-3 and TRBJ1-5; TRBD1 matches 7 bases. TRBV5-3 is given ORF status, its function remaining uncertain. The CDR3 covers 17 residues. The trim removed 4 bases at V and 2 bases at J, leaving 12 bases unmatched. The CDR3 bases are TGTGCCAGAAGCGAGGGGGAAGGGGGCTTAGGCAATCAGCCCCAGCATTTT. This sequence encodes CARSEGEGGLGNQPQHF.

The genes are TRBV18 and TRBJ2-1; 8 bases agree with TRBD2. Germline lookup yields CDR1 KGHSH and CDR2 LQKENI. V lost 5 bases to trimming and J lost 8 bases; unmatched junction nucleotides: 11. This CDR3 comprises 15 residues. DNA of the CDR3: TGTGCCAGCTCATTCGGGAGGGGCGCAGTGGATGAGCAGTTCTTC. Its translation is CASSFGRGAVDEQFF.

The chain carries TRBV30 and TRBJ2-7; possible D gene TRBD2, 6 bases. Germline CDR1 GTSNPN, CDR2 SVGIG (reference sequence). Trimming removed 3 bases from V and 7 bases from J, with 16 bases in between. The length of the CDR3 is 13 residues. The chain's CDR3 is CAWRAGGGREQYF. The CDR3 DNA reads as TGTGCCTGGAGGGCCGGGGGTGGACGGGAGCAGTACTTC.

The chain employs TRBV19 and TRBJ2-5; D is perhaps TRBD2 (5 bases). V lost 6 bases and J 5 bases, leaving 16 bases between the germline ends. The germline V gene has CDR1 LNHDA and CDR2 SQIVND (reference sequence). The CDR3 has 14 amino acids. The CDR3 coding sequence is TGTGCCAGTAGGGACCTAGCAAACGGGGAGACCCAGTACTTC. It specifies CASRDLANGETQYF.